This T cell receptor (beta chain) emerged from a study of blood T cell repertoires in COVID-19. Study-wide context: Some COVID-19 samples were acute and others convalescent; all came from the United States, Italy and Spain. From T cells, B-cell-depleted T cells, or PBMCs came the material, which was cDNA or gDNA.

V gave up 2 bases and J gave up 3 bases, with 8 bases separating them. CDR3 length equals 13 residues. Germline CDR1 SGHRS, CDR2 YFSETQ. This clone was seen a few times. Produced via immunoSEQ multiplex PCR; TCRdb's table is partial and in-frame only. The sample holds around 50,000 clones, around 86% seen once. The receptor's source is a human donor in a cohort sampled during active COVID-19. V and J are TRBV5-1 and TRBJ1-1, with D perhaps matching TRBD1 (5 bases). Sequenced input: peripheral blood. The CDR3 bases are TGCGCCAGCAGCTTCGACAGTGACACTGAAGCTTTCTTT. Amino acids: CASSFDSDTEAFF.